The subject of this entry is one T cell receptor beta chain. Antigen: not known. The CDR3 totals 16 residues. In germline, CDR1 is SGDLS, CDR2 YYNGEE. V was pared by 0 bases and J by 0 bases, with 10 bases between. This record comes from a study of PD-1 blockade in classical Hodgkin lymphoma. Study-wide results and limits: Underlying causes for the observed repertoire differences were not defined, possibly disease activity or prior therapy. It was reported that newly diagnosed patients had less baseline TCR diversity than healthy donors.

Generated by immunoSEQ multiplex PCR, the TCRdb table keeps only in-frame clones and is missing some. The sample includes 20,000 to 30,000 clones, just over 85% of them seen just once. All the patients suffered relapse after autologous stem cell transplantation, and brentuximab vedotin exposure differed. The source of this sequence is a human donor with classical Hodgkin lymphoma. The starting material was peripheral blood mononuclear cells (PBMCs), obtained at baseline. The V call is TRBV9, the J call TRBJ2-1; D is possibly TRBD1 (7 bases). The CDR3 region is CASSVGQGGSYNEQFF. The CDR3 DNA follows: TGTGCCAGCAGCGTAGGTCAGGGGGGCTCCTACAATGAGCAGTTCTTC.